The source of this T cell receptor beta chain is a study of T-cell memory formation after mild COVID-19. Using its own MiXCR run on the 5' RACE reads, TCRdb lists one record per CDR3 protein. The table lists fewer than 700,000 distinct CDR3 sequences, roughly 17% of them singletons. From germline, CDR1 is SGHVS and CDR2 FNYEAQ. J lost 6 bases, V lost 5 bases, and 11 bases had no gene match. The CDR3 loop spans 16 amino acids. This clonotype was counted ten times or more. Sample: PBMCs or a T cell subset sorted from them (not recorded which). This receptor was identified in an adult woman who had mild COVID-19 (a few samples of this study predate the infection). Cell type and time point are not known. The V and J genes are TRBV7-6 and TRBJ2-3, with TRBD1 identical over 10 bases. The CDR3 sequence: CASSRNTGQGSDTQYF. The CDR3 DNA is TGTGCCAGCAGCCGAAACACGGGACAGGGGTCCGATACGCAGTATTTT.